The 3 T cell receptor beta chains below come from one sample, sequenced in a study of cytomegalovirus exposure and HLA in healthy donors. Both 60 Vbeta primers and 13 Jbeta primers went into the PCR. Measured with immunoSEQ multiplex PCR; TCRdb has only the in-frame clones, and not every one. There are about 200,000 clones in the sample; approximately 78% occur only once, and roughly 6% lies in the top ten. Sequenced sample: PBMCs. The receptors were sampled from a woman in her fifties or sixties in good health and CMV-seropositive.

V gene TRBV28 combines with J gene TRBJ1-2, with TRBD1 as a possible D gene (5 bases). Trimming shortened V by 5 bases and J by 7 bases, and 11 bases separated the two germline ends. From germline, CDR1 is MDHEN and CDR2 SYDVKM. There are 12 residues in the CDR3. CDR3 nucleotides: TGTGCCAGCAGTCCCAGGGCTTTTGGCTACACCTTC. This codes for CASSPRAFGYTF.

The chain combines TRBV6-5 with TRBJ2-2; D gene uncertain. The length of the CDR3 is 13 residues. Deletions cut 2 bases from V and 7 bases from J, with 8 bases between. Germline V gene sequence: CDR1 MNHEY, CDR2 SVGAGI. The CDR3 loop is CASSYQPSGELFF. The CDR3 DNA sequence: TGTGCCAGCAGTTACCAGCCTAGCGGGGAGCTGTTTTTT.

The CDR3 is CASSFRVTGELFF. As DNA, the CDR3 is TGTGCCAGCAGCTTCCGGGTCACCGGGGAGCTGTTTTTT. The V and J genes are TRBV5-4 and TRBJ2-2; D is undetermined. V was pared by 2 bases and J by 4 bases, with 6 bases between. CDR1 SGHNT and CDR2 YYREEE come from the germline V gene (reference sequence). The CDR3 extends over 13 amino acids. The whole variable domain, remainder taken from reference TRBV5-4 and TRBJ2-2, is ETGVTQSPTHLIKTRGQQVTLRCSSQSGHNTVSWYQQALGQGPQFIFQYYREEENGRGNFPPRFSGLQFPNYSSELNVNALELDDSALYLCASSFRVTGELFFGEGSRLTVL.